What follows are 12 T cell receptor beta chains derived from one specimen sequenced in a study of technical replicates of blood from a handful of donors. The data were produced by immunoSEQ multiplex PCR, yet TCRdb's version contains in-frame clones alone and is incomplete. The sample yields some 62,000 clones, about 87% seen once. Sequences were obtained from PBMCs. These receptors were obtained from a human donor in good health. Some clones in this sample may be carry-over from other donors' samples.

J is TRBJ1-2 and V is TRBV7-9; no firm D call. CDR1 is SEHNR and CDR2 is FQNEAQ in the germline V gene (reference sequence). The CDR3 sequence is 11 residues long. V was pared by 5 bases and J by 3 bases, with 4 bases between. The CDR3: CASSPDYGYTF. The DNA for the CDR3 is TGTGCCAGCAGCCCAGACTATGGCTACACCTTC.

The chain is built from TRBV5-6 and TRBJ2-2, with 10 bases fitting TRBD2. This CDR3 comprises 17 residues. V was clipped by 7 bases and J by 5 bases; unmatched bases: 14. Per germline, CDR1 SGHDT and CDR2 YYEEEE. CDR3 in DNA: TGTGCCAGCCACCATGCTATAGCGGGGGGTATGACCGGGGAGCTGTTTTTT. Protein: CASHHAIAGGMTGELFF.

V gene TRBV28 combines with J gene TRBJ1-2; D is uncertain. The CDR3 is 14 amino acids. V gave up 3 bases and J gave up 3 bases, with 11 bases separating them. Germline CDR1 and CDR2: MDHEN and SYDVKM. As DNA, the CDR3 is TGTGCCAGCAGTTTGGAGGACGGGTACTATGGCTACACCTTC. Protein product: CASSLEDGYYGYTF.

The chain is built from TRBV9 and TRBJ2-7, with D maybe TRBD1 (5 bases). The CDR3 is made up of 14 amino acids. The germline V gene has CDR1 SGDLS and CDR2 YYNGEE. Trimming stripped 2 bases from V and 0 bases from J, with 9 bases between. The CDR3, as DNA: TGTGCCAGCAGCGTGACGCAGGGCTCCTACGAGCAGTACTTC. The encoded protein is CASSVTQGSYEQYF.

The chain combines TRBV7-9 with TRBJ1-3; no definite D call. V lost 7 bases and J 2 bases, leaving 12 bases between the germline ends. The CDR3 has 14 amino acids. Germline values: CDR1 SEHNR, CDR2 FQNEAQ (reference sequence). In nucleotides, the CDR3 is TGTGCCAGCATGGGGAGGGAGGCTGGAAACACCATATATTTT. Encoded protein: CASMGREAGNTIYF.

This chain joins TRBV19 and TRBJ2-2; TRBD2 agrees at 11 bases. This CDR3 comprises 16 residues. V lost 6 bases to trimming and J lost 0 bases; unmatched junction nucleotides: 3. CDR1 is LNHDA, CDR2 SQIVND, per germline (reference sequence). The CDR3 protein is CASRWTSGSNTGELFF. The CDR3, as DNA: TGTGCCAGTAGGTGGACTAGCGGGTCGAACACCGGGGAGCTGTTTTTT.

This chain connects TRBV10-3 to TRBJ2-7, with D possibly TRBD1 on 6 matching bases. From germline, CDR1 is ENHRY and CDR2 SYGVKD. The CDR3 has 14 amino acids. Trimming pared 2 bases from V and 4 bases from J, leaving 12 bases between. The CDR3 sequence is CAISEPGVIYEQYF. The CDR3 DNA reads as TGTGCCATCAGTGAGCCAGGGGTCATATACGAGCAGTACTTC.

This chain connects TRBV11-3 to TRBJ2-7, with TRBD2 identical over 13 bases. The V and J ends lost 1 base and 1 base, in that order; junction bases with no gene match: 10. The CDR3 has 19 residues. Germline V gene sequence: CDR1 SGHNT, CDR2 YENEEA. The CDR3 nucleotides read TGTGCCAGCAGCTTAGCCAAACCTCCGGGACTAGCGGGATCCTACGAGCAGTACTTC. It codes for CASSLAKPPGLAGSYEQYF.

The chain links TRBV6-1 to TRBJ1-1; TRBD1 is a possible D gene (6 bases). The CDR3 runs 15 residues. V lost 2 bases, J lost 1 base, and 11 bases lay in between. Germline CDR1 and CDR2: MNHNS and SASEGT. The CDR3, as DNA: TGTGCCAGCAGTGAAATATGGGGGCGGAACACTGAAGCTTTCTTT. Protein: CASSEIWGRNTEAFF.

The chain combines TRBV5-1 with TRBJ2-3; D is perhaps TRBD1 (6 bases). V was trimmed by 3 bases and J by 2 bases, leaving 13 bases between them. This CDR3 is 15 amino acids long. Germline V CDR1 and CDR2: SGHRS, YFSETQ. CDR3 region: CASSSEQGSTDTQYF. CDR3 coding DNA: TGCGCCAGCAGCTCTGAACAGGGCTCCACAGATACGCAGTATTTT.

Turning to this clone: At one boundary the junction diverges from the germline segment, which might be a read error. The same CDR3 can be traced to other DNA sequences in this sample. V is TRBV30 and J is TRBJ2-7; TRBD1 aligns across 10 bases. The CDR3 loop spans 14 amino acids. Per the germline V gene, CDR1 is GTSNPN and CDR2 is SVGIG (reference sequence). DNA for the CDR3: TGTGCTTGGAGCCCGGGACAGGGGATCTCCGAGCAGTACTTC. It specifies CAWSPGQGISEQYF. Variable domain in full (rest from reference TRBV30 and TRBJ2-7): SQTIHQWPATLVQPVGSPLSLECTVEGTSNPNLYWYRQAAGRGLQLLFYSVGIGQISSEVPQNLSASRPQDRQFILSSKKLLLSDSGFYLCAWSPGQGISEQYFGPGTRLTVT.

The V and J genes are TRBV4-3 and TRBJ2-3; possibly TRBD1 for D (6 bases). V dropped 1 base and J dropped 1 base, with 21 bases sitting between them. The CDR3 runs to 19 residues. Germline V lookup: CDR1 LGHNA, CDR2 YSLEER. As DNA, the CDR3 is TGCGCCAGCAGCCAAGGAACCCTACGGGACACCGAACGCACAGATACGCAGTATTTT. Protein sequence: CASSQGTLRDTERTDTQYF.